Given below is one TCR beta chain in context. Its antigen remains unidentified. The data derive from a study of T cell responses to AZD1222 COVID-19 vaccine. Study-level points and caveats: Elevations in Spike-specific TCR breadth and depth followed administration of two AZD1222 doses. It should be noted that donors were predominantly white British and more often female, and clonal diversity was possibly underestimated.

Produced via immunoSEQ multiplex PCR; TCRdb's table is partial and in-frame only. Among 100,000 to 150,000 clones listed, 87% were seen once. Germline V gene sequence: CDR1 SGHDT, CDR2 YYEEEE. V was trimmed by 5 bases and J by 2 bases, leaving 19 bases between them. This CDR3 region has 17 residues. The sequence came from an adult in good health. Sequencing was performed on peripheral blood, taken on day 0 of AZD1222 vaccination. This chain uses TRBV5-6 with TRBJ1-4; D gene uncertain. The CDR3, as DNA: TGTGCCAGCAGAAGGAGATCCGGGAGAACGACTAATGAAAAACTGTTTTTT. It is translated as CASRRRSGRTTNEKLFF.